Each of the 21 T cell receptor beta chains below was sequenced from the same sample in a study of T cells after posttransplantation cyclophosphamide (dated by TCRdb to 2016 to 2018). The receptor library was made with the immunoSEQ multiplex PCR assay. TCRdb retrieved this table from immuneACCESS and kept in-frame rearrangements only. Not all clones are present; in checked studies, unresolved V genes account for under half, and no reason is known for the remainder. The sample records 35,000 to 40,000 clones, none occurring a single time. 5.5% to 6% of the sample rests with the top ten. Sequencing was performed on PBMCs. These receptors originate from a man younger than 40 in good health and a related stem cell transplant donor.

There are many counts of this clone. The V gene is TRBV28, the J gene TRBJ1-5; no definite D call. The CDR3 length is 14 residues. CDR1 is MDHEN and CDR2 is SYDVKM in the germline V gene. V was shortened by 4 bases and J by 4 bases, with 11 bases between the two germline ends. The CDR3 protein is CASSSYSPNQPQHF. The CDR3 nucleotides read TGTGCCAGCAGTTCGTACAGTCCTAATCAGCCCCAGCATTTT.

This clone was counted many times. The chain employs TRBV5-1 and TRBJ1-1; the D is unclear. The CDR3 is 14 amino acids. The V gene's germline CDR1 is SGHRS and CDR2 YFSETQ. The V gene lost 3 bases and the J gene lost 3 bases, with 12 bases spanning the gap. The CDR3 nucleotides read TGCGCCAGCAGCTGGCCGGGGAGGGACACTGAAGCTTTCTTT. Translating it yields CASSWPGRDTEAFF.

Many counts were recorded for this clone. The chain joins TRBV5-1 to TRBJ2-3; the match to TRBD2 covers 8 bases. CDR3 size: 14 residues. V shed 7 bases, J shed 2 bases, and the junction held 6 bases outside the gene matches. Per germline, CDR1 SGHRS and CDR2 YFSETQ. The CDR3 DNA is TGCGCCAGCGCCCAGCGGGGGACCACAGATACGCAGTATTTT. This codes for CASAQRGTTDTQYF.

This clone was found a few times. This chain uses TRBV4-1 with TRBJ2-3; D is uncertain. The V end was cut by 1 base, the J end by 5 bases, with 10 bases between. There are 14 residues in the CDR3. Germline lookup yields CDR1 MGHRA and CDR2 YSYEKL. The CDR3 loop reads CASSQGVARDTQYF. The CDR3 DNA sequence: TGCGCCAGCAGCCAAGGGGTAGCAAGAGATACGCAGTATTTT.

This clone was seen repeatedly, ten times or more. The rearrangement links TRBV18 to TRBJ2-7, with TRBD1 matching over 10 bases. There are 13 residues in the CDR3. Germline values: CDR1 KGHSH, CDR2 LQKENI. V gave up 3 bases and J gave up 7 bases; unmatched junction bases: 3. The CDR3 loop is CASSPGQGWEQYF. In DNA, the CDR3 is TGTGCCAGCTCACCGGGACAGGGGTGGGAGCAGTACTTC.

This clone has a count of ten or more. The chain employs TRBV7-9 and TRBJ1-2; 8 positions match TRBD1. The CDR3 extends over 14 amino acids. Germline V gene lookup returns CDR1 SEHNR and CDR2 FQNEAQ (reference sequence). V trimming: 3 bases; J trimming: 6 bases; junction bases outside the gene matches: 6. CDR3 coding DNA: TGTGCCAGCAGCTTTGCCCTGACAGGGGATGGCTACACCTTC. It translates to CASSFALTGDGYTF.

This clone was detected many times. CDR3 region: CASSEGLATQYF. CDR3 nucleotides: TGTGCCAGCAGCGAGGGACTAGCCACGCAGTATTTT. The chain employs TRBV5-4 and TRBJ2-3, with TRBD2 matching over 9 bases. The CDR3 has 12 residues. Germline loops: CDR1 SGHNT, CDR2 YYREEE (reference sequence). Trimming removed 4 bases from V and 9 bases from J; junction bases left unmatched: 3.

This clone was counted many times. This chain uses TRBV7-2 with TRBJ2-7; 8 nucleotides line up with TRBD2. The germline CDR1 and CDR2 sequences are SGHTA and FQGNSA. CDR3 length: 14 amino acids. The J segment lost 5 bases and the V segment lost 5 bases, leaving 8 bases of the junction unmatched. This CDR3 is CASSRGSGGNEQYF. The CDR3, as DNA: TGTGCCAGCAGCCGCGGGAGCGGGGGCAACGAGCAGTACTTC. Full variable domain (remainder filled in from reference TRBV7-2 and TRBJ2-7): GAGVSQSPSNKVTEKGKDVELRCDPISGHTALYWYRQSLGQGLEFLIYFQGNSAPDKSGLPSDRFSAERTGGSVSTLTIQRTQQEDSAVYLCASSRGSGGNEQYFGPGTRLTVT.

The sample holds many counts of this clone. The germline gene is not matched at one end of the junction; a read error may be the cause. This sequence joins TRBV7-9 and TRBJ1-2; 8 positions match TRBD1. The CDR3 is made up of 15 amino acids. In germline, CDR1 is SEHNR, CDR2 FQNEAQ (reference sequence). CDR3 loop: CASSLASGQGEGYTF. As DNA, the CDR3 is TGTGCCAGCAGCCTAGCTAGCGGACAGGGAGAAGGCTACACCTTC.

This clone appeared many times. The chain recombines TRBV5-6 with TRBJ2-7; TRBD1 agrees at 9 bases. V gave up 3 bases and J gave up 5 bases; unmatched junction bases: 3. In germline, CDR1 is SGHDT, CDR2 YYEEEE. The CDR3 loop spans 13 amino acids. CDR3 DNA sequence: TGTGCCAGCAGCTGGGACAGGGTAGACGAGCAGTACTTC. It is translated as CASSWDRVDEQYF.

This clone was seen many times. The rearrangement joins TRBV5-4 to TRBJ1-2, with TRBD1 identical over 7 bases. The junction had 2 bases not matched to a gene; V was cut back by 0 bases and J by 6 bases. The CDR3 runs to 13 residues. CDR1 is SGHNT and CDR2 is YYREEE in the germline V gene (reference sequence). The CDR3 reads CASSLAGGDGYTF. The CDR3 DNA reads TGTGCCAGCAGCTTGGCAGGGGGTGATGGCTACACCTTC.

At least ten counts were recorded for this clone. This CDR3 is CSAATAAGGTIYF. CDR3 nucleotides: TGCAGCGCCGCGACAGCAGCCGGGGGGACCATATATTTT. The V gene is TRBV29-1, the J gene TRBJ1-3; perhaps TRBD1 as D (5 bases). Per the germline V gene, CDR1 is SQVTM and CDR2 is ANQGSEA. This CDR3 region has 13 residues. Trimming took off 7 bases at V and 10 bases at J, with 20 bases between the two ends.

Worth noting for this clone: This may come from a read error, since a much larger clone is one base off. The chain has TRBV4-1 and TRBJ1-1; possible D gene TRBD1, 6 bases. Germline CDR1 and CDR2: MGHRA and YSYEKL. The CDR3 sequence is 17 residues long. This chain's CDR3 is CASSQSKTGPGDTQAFF. CDR3 in DNA: TGCGCCAGCAGCCAATCTAAAACAGGGCCCGGGGACACTCAAGCTTTCTTT.

This clone was seen many times. This chain links TRBV6-5 with TRBJ2-7; 7 nucleotides line up with TRBD2. The J segment lost 4 bases and the V segment lost 6 bases, leaving 6 bases of the junction unmatched. The CDR3 length is 13 residues. Per germline, CDR1 MNHEY and CDR2 SVGAGI. CDR3 loop: CASSRGGKYEQYF. CDR3 nucleotides: TGTGCCAGCAGCCGCGGGGGTAAATACGAGCAGTACTTC.

This clone appeared many times. V gene TRBV5-6 combines with J gene TRBJ1-2; D might be TRBD1 (5 bases). CDR1 is SGHDT and CDR2 is YYEEEE in the germline V gene. The CDR3 has 17 amino acids. Between the trimmed V and J ends, which lost 7 bases and 4 bases, there was a span of 26 bases. The CDR3 sequence is CASALGWRGRQAYGYTF. The CDR3 region has the DNA TGTGCCAGCGCCCTTGGGTGGCGGGGACGACAAGCCTATGGCTACACCTTC.

This clone was counted ten times or more. The chain has TRBV12-5 and TRBJ2-3; 11 bases line up with TRBD2. CDR1 and CDR2 from the germline V gene are LGHNT and FRNRAP. This CDR3 is built from 16 residues. With V trimmed by 6 bases and J by 9 bases, 14 bases remained unmatched. The CDR3 sequence: CASGPPTSGAPPTQYF. The CDR3 DNA reads as TGTGCTAGTGGACCCCCGACTAGCGGGGCACCACCCACGCAGTATTTT. The entire variable domain, with the rest obtained from reference TRBV12-5 and TRBJ2-3, is as follows: DARVTQTPRHKVTEMGQEVTMRCQPILGHNTVFWYRQTMMQGLELLAYFRNRAPLDDSGMPKDRFSAEMPDATLATLKIQPSEPRDSAVYFCASGPPTSGAPPTQYFGPGTRLTVL.

The chain uses TRBV7-8 and TRBJ2-5, with TRBD2 matching over 12 bases. V gave up 4 bases and J gave up 5 bases; unmatched junction bases: 5. The CDR3 is 15 amino acids. Germline V gene sequence: CDR1 SGHVS, CDR2 FQNEAQ. The CDR3 DNA reads as TGTGCCAGCAGCTATCGGACTAGCGGGGAGGAGACCCAGTACTTC. Translation gives CASSYRTSGEETQYF.

This clone has ten or more counts. J is TRBJ1-6 and V is TRBV15; the D gene is possibly TRBD1 (5 bases). Trimming cost V 5 bases and J 10 bases, with 15 bases left between them. The CDR3 runs 14 residues. From germline, CDR1 is LNHNV and CDR2 YYDKDF (reference sequence). The CDR3 DNA is TGTGCCACCAGCTTCAGGGTAGGAGGATCACCCCTCCACTTT. Translating it yields CATSFRVGGSPLHF.

This clone was observed at least ten times. This chain links TRBV5-1 with TRBJ2-3; TRBD2 is a possible D gene (5 bases). There are 12 residues in the CDR3. The germline V gene has CDR1 SGHRS and CDR2 YFSETQ. Trimming cost V 4 bases and J 10 bases, with 13 bases left between them. The DNA for the CDR3 is TGCGCCAGCAGCACGGACTCCCGGGCGCAGTATTTT. The encoded protein is CASSTDSRAQYF.

In this sample, this clone turned up many times. V and J are TRBV12-3 or TRBV12-4 and TRBJ1-1; D gene unclear. Trimming left V 1 base short and J 4 bases short, with 10 bases between. The CDR3 is 14 residues long. CDR3 in amino acids: CASSLVGRSTEAFF. CDR3 sequence (DNA): TGTGCCAGCAGTTTAGTGGGCAGGAGCACTGAAGCTTTCTTT.

A few counts support this clone. The CDR3 protein is CATSDRGDGLGGGRDTQYF. CDR3 DNA sequence: TGTGCCACCAGTGACCGGGGGGACGGGCTAGGGGGGGGAAGAGATACGCAGTATTTT. This chain uses TRBV24-1 with TRBJ2-3; D may be TRBD2 (7 bases). V dropped 4 bases and J dropped 5 bases, with 27 bases sitting between them. The germline V gene has CDR1 KGHDR and CDR2 SFDVKD. The CDR3 has 19 residues.